Listed below are T cell receptor beta chains from one sample, sequenced in a study of T cells in Graves' hyperthyroidism and ophthalmopathy. TCRdb processed the multiplex PCR reads anew with MiXCR; each CDR3 protein has one entry. The sample has 490,000 or so distinct CDR3 sequences; 15% to 20% are singletons. Sequencing was performed on blood. Receptor source: a woman in her 30s with Graves' ophthalmopathy. CDR3s include the opening cysteine and the closing phenylalanine or tryptophan. D genes are given only for firm matches. Only some rows state a clone size, as once, few, many or a class for expanded clones.

d_gene | j_gene | v_gene | abundance | CDR3aa | CDR3nt
. | TRBJ2-7 | TRBV6-5 | many | CASSYSFSAQSKSYEQYF | TGTGCCAGCAGTTACTCGTTTTCGGCCCAGTCGAAATCCTACGAGCAGTACTTC
. | TRBJ2-1 | TRBV20-1 | many | CSASGSGGISRDNEQFF | TGCAGTGCTAGCGGTAGCGGAGGTATTTCGAGGGACAATGAGCAGTTCTTC
. | TRBJ1-4 | TRBV6-2/TRBV6-3 | . | CASRETNEKLFF | TGTGCCAGCAGAGAGACTAATGAAAAACTGTTTTTT
. | TRBJ1-4 | TRBV4-3 | . | CASSQGYGPTNEKLFF | TGCGCCAGCAGCCAAGGGTATGGCCCAACTAATGAAAAACTGTTTTTT
. | TRBJ2-1 | TRBV20-1 | many | CSASGGSSYNEQFF | TGCAGTGCTAGTGGGGGCAGCTCCTACAATGAGCAGTTCTTC
. | TRBJ1-3 | TRBV13 | . | CASSPGAGTGNTIYF | TGTGCCAGCAGCCCAGGGGCAGGGACTGGAAACACCATATATTTT
. | TRBJ2-7 | TRBV7-9 | . | CASSLPSRGWYEQYF | TGTGCCAGCAGCCTGCCCTCTAGAGGGTGGTACGAGCAGTACTTC
TRBD2 | TRBJ2-3 | TRBV12-3/TRBV12-4 | many | CASRATSGRADTQYF | TGTGCCAGCAGGGCGACTAGCGGGAGGGCAGATACGCAGTATTTT
. | TRBJ1-1 | TRBV28 | many | CASSLFSVVGGLGTEAFF | TGTGCCAGCAGTTTATTTTCTGTTGTTGGGGGGCTGGGCACTGAAGCTTTCTTT
. | TRBJ1-1 | TRBV2 | . | CASSDRMRIEEAFF | TGTGCCAGCAGTGATCGCATGCGAATAGAAGAAGCTTTCTTT
. | TRBJ1-2 | TRBV20-1 | many | CSARDPEFYGYTF | TGCAGTGCTAGAGATCCGGAGTTCTATGGCTACACCTTC
. | TRBJ2-7 | TRBV7-3 | few | CASSWSEGYEQYF | TGTGCCAGCAGCTGGTCGGAAGGCTACGAGCAGTACTTC
. | TRBJ2-7 | TRBV6-2/TRBV6-3 | many | CASSYQARLSTSYEQYF | TGTGCCAGCAGTTATCAAGCGCGCCTTTCAACGAGCTACGAGCAGTACTTC
. | TRBJ2-3 | TRBV5-5 | few | CASSLVGAALQRDTQYF | TGTGCCAGCAGCTTGGTAGGCGCGGCCTTACAAAGAGATACGCAGTATTTT